This T cell receptor beta chain was observed in a study of blood T cell repertoires in COVID-19. Looking at the study overall: The United States, Italy and Spain supplied acute and convalescent COVID-19 samples.

Sequenced by immunoSEQ multiplex PCR; TCRdb stores in-frame clones only, minus some. Of about 240,000 clones detected, about 80% appear once; the ten largest clones hold about 3.8%. Trimming took 2 bases from V and 4 from J, leaving 13 bases between them. CDR1 is SGHTA and CDR2 is FQGTGA in the germline V gene. The CDR3 is made up of 15 amino acids. Participants came from some 23 US areas, aged about 18 to 89 years. Someone with COVID-19 had been met by exposed participants within 2 weeks before study entry. Sequenced material: PBMCs or T cells enriched from blood (not recorded which). The source of this sequence is a woman aged 40 to 50 who had been exposed to COVID-19. This chain connects TRBV7-3 to TRBJ2-3; a possible D gene is TRBD1 (5 bases). The CDR3 reads CASSLFGRVADTQYF. The CDR3 DNA is TGTGCCAGCAGCTTATTTGGCAGGGTTGCAGATACGCAGTATTTT.